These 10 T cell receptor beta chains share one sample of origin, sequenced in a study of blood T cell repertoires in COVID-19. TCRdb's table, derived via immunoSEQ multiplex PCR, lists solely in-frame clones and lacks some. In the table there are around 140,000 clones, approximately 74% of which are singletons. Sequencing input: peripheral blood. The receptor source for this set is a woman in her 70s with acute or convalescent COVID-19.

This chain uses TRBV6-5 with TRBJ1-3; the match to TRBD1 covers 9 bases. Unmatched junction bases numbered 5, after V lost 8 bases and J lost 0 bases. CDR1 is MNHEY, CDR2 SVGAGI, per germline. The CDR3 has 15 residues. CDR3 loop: CASGTGPSSGNTIYF. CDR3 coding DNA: TGTGCCAGCGGGACAGGGCCTTCCTCTGGAAACACCATATATTTT.

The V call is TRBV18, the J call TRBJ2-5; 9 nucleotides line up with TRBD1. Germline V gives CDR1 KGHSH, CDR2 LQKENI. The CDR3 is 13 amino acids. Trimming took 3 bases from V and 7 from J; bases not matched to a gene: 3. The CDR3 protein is CASSPEDRGTQYF. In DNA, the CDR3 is TGTGCCAGCTCACCCGAGGACAGGGGGACCCAGTACTTC.

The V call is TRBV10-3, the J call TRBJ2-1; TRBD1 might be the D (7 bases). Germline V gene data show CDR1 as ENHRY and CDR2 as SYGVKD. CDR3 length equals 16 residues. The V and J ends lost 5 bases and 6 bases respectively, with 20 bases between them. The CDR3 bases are TGTGCCATCAGTATAGTGGGCGGGACAGCAATCAATGAGCAGTTCTTC. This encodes CAISIVGGTAINEQFF.

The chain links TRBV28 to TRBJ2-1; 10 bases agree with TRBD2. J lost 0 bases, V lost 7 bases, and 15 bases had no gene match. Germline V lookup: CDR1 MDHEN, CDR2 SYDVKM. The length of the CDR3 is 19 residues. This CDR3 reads CASNIIGLASGSSYNEQFF. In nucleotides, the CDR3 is TGTGCCAGCAACATTATAGGACTAGCTAGCGGGAGCTCCTACAATGAGCAGTTCTTC.

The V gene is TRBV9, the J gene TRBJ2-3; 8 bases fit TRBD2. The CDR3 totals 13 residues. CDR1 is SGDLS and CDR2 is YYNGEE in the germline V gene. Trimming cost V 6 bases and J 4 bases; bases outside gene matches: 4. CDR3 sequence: CASNPGGPDTQYF. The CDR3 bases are TGTGCCAGCAACCCGGGGGGGCCAGATACGCAGTATTTT.

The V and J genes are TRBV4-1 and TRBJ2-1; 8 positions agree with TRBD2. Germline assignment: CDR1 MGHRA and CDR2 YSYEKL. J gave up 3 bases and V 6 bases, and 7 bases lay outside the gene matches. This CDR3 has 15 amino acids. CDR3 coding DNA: TGCGCCAGCAGACTTCGGACTAGCAGCTACAATGAGCAGTTCTTC. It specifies CASRLRTSSYNEQFF.

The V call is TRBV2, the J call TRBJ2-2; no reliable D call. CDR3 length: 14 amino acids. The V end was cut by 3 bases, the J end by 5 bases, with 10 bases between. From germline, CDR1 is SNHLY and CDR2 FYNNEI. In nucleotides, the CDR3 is TGTGCCAGCAGTGATGGGCTGATTACCGGGGAGCTGTTTTTT. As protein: CASSDGLITGELFF.

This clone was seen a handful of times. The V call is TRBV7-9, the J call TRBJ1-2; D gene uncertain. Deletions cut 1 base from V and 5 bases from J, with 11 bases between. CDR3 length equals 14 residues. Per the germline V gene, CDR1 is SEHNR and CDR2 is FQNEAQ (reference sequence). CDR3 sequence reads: CASSLVTAEYGYTF. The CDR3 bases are TGTGCCAGCAGCTTAGTCACAGCCGAATATGGCTACACCTTC.

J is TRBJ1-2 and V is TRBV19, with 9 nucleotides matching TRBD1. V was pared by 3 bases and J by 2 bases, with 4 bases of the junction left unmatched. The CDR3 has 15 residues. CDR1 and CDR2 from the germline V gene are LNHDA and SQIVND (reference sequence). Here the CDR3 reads CASSISGTGNYGYTF. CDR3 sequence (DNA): TGTGCCAGTAGTATTTCCGGGACAGGGAACTATGGCTACACCTTC.

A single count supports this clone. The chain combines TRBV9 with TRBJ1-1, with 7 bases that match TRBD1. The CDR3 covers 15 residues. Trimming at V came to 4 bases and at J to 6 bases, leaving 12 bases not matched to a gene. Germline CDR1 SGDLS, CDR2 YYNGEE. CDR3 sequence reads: CASSKESGGTAEAFF. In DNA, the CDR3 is TGTGCCAGCAGCAAAGAATCAGGCGGGACAGCTGAAGCTTTCTTT.